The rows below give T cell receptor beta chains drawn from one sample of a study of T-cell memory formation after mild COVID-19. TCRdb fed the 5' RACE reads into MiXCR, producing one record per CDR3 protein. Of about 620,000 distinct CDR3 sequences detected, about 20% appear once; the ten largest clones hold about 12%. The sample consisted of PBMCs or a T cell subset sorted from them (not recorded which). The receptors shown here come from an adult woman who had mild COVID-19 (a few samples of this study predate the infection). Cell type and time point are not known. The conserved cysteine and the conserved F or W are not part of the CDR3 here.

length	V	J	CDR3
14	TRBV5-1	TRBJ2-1	ASSLGLAGPGNEQF
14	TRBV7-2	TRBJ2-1	ASSQGGQGRYNEQF
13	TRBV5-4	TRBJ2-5	ASSFGQGAAETQY
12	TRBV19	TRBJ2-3	ASSRTGAADTQY
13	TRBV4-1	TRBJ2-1	ASRLPGTAYNEQF
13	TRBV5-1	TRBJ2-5	ASSLTQGERETQY
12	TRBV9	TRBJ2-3	ASSVWDSTDTQY
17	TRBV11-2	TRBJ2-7	ASIFDGLAPSYHSYEQY
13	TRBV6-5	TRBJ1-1	ASSRQGAGNTEAF
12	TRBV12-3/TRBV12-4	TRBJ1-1	ASDSGGAGGEAF
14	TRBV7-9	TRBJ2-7	ASSTALAGVSYEQY
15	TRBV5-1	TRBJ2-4	ASSLAWTDRSKNIQY
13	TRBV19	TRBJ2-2	ASSVSGRNTGELF
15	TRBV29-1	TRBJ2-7	SAIRRAKTGTRYEQY
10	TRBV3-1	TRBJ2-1	ASNSLGDEQF
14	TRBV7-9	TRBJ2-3	ASSVTSLAGGYTQY
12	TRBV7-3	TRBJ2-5	ASSYGGSKETQY
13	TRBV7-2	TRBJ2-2	ASSRQGVNTGELF
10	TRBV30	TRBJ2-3	AWSAGTDTQY
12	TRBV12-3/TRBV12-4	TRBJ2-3	ASSGLKVGDTQY
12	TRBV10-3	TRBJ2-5	AISEGQLQETQY
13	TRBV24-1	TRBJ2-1	ATSFTSGLYNEQF
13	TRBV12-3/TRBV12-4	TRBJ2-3	ASSLSSGGANTQY
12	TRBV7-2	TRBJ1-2	ASSPGQSNYGYT
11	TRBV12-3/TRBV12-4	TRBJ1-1	ASSLRYRVVAF
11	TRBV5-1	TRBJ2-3	ASSKFGTDTQY
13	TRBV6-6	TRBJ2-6	ASSYWGSGANVLT